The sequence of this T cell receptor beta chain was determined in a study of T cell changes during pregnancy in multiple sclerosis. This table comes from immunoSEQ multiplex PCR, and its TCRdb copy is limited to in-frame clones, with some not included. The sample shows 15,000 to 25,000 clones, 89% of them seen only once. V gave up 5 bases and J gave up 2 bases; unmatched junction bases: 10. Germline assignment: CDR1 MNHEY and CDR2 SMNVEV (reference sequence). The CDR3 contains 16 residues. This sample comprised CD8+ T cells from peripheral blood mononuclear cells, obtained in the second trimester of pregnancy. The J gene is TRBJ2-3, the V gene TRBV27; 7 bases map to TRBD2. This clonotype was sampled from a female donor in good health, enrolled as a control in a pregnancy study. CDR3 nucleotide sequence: TGTGCCAGCAGTCCTGAGCTAGCGGCCCTCACAGATACGCAGTATTTT. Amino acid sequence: CASSPELAALTDTQYF.